The 21 T cell receptor beta chains in this list originate from one sample, sequenced in a study of Ad26.COV2.S vaccination and SARS-CoV-2 variants. Measured with immunoSEQ multiplex PCR; TCRdb has only the in-frame clones, and not every one. The sample holds hundreds of thousands of clones, around 89% seen once. Sample treatment: approximately 18 received Ad26.COV2.S at low or high dose, single or two shots; 5 received placebo; per-sample allocation not given. Day 63 after the first injection of vaccine or placebo was the sampling time. The starting material was peripheral blood, obtained in a trial of Ad26.COV2.S vaccine versus placebo. All receptors come from a person between 18 and 65 years old who received the Ad26.COV2.S COVID-19 vaccine or a placebo.

This chain connects TRBV2 to TRBJ2-3, with 7 bases aligning to TRBD1. The germline gives CDR1 SNHLY, CDR2 FYNNEI. V trimming: 2 bases; J trimming: 7 bases; junction bases outside the gene matches: 9. The CDR3 has 15 residues. In DNA, the CDR3 is TGTGCCAGCAGTGAAAGGGGGCTGGGGTCACATACGCAGTATTTT. Translated, it gives CASSERGLGSHTQYF.

V and J are TRBV7-9 and TRBJ1-1; 7 bases are a match to TRBD1. The CDR3 has 13 residues. In germline, CDR1 is SEHNR, CDR2 FQNEAQ (reference sequence). Germline trimming cut 5 bases from V and 7 bases from J; bases unmatched to any gene: 7. The CDR3 coding sequence is TGTGCCAGCAGCGTTAACAGGGGAGGTGAAGCTTTCTTT. It yields the protein CASSVNRGGEAFF.

The chain links TRBV10-3 to TRBJ2-2, with D uncertain. The germline V and J ends were trimmed by 10 bases and 1 base, with 4 bases remaining between them. CDR1 is ENHRY and CDR2 is SYGVKD in the germline V gene. The CDR3 contains 11 residues. CDR3 coding DNA: TGTGCCACCATGAACACCGGGGAGCTGTTTTTT. Its protein product is CATMNTGELFF.

This clone was recorded a few times. This chain uses TRBV7-9 with TRBJ1-5; the match to TRBD1 covers 8 bases. The CDR3 length is 15 residues. Per the germline V gene, CDR1 is SEHNR and CDR2 is FQNEAQ (reference sequence). V dropped 4 bases and J dropped 11; count of bases not matched to a gene: 13. As DNA, the CDR3 is TGTGCCAGCAGCTCAACTTCGGACAGGGAAGGGGCCCAGCATTTT. Translated, it gives CASSSTSDREGAQHF.

V usage is TRBV6-4 and J usage is TRBJ2-3; D is possibly TRBD1 or TRBD2 (5 bases each). Deletions cut 4 bases from V and 0 bases from J, with 17 bases between. Germline V lookup: CDR1 MRHNA, CDR2 SNTAGT. CDR3 size: 17 residues. CDR3 loop: CASSALGTRTSTDTQYF. CDR3 sequence (DNA): TGTGCCAGCAGTGCCCTTGGGACGAGAACTAGCACAGATACGCAGTATTTT.

The chain recombines TRBV7-2 with TRBJ2-7; TRBD1 might be the D (7 bases). V was shortened by 5 bases and J by 1 base, with 9 bases between the two germline ends. Germline CDR1 SGHTA, CDR2 FQGNSA. This CDR3 has 13 residues. CDR3 in amino acids: CASSAGQSYEQYF. In DNA form, the CDR3 reads TGTGCCAGCAGCGCGGGACAGTCCTACGAGCAGTACTTC.

This chain uses TRBV19 with TRBJ2-1; TRBD1 agrees at 7 bases. The germline gives CDR1 LNHDA, CDR2 SQIVND (reference sequence). The CDR3 is 16 amino acids. V lost 5 bases to trimming and J lost 4 bases; unmatched junction nucleotides: 11. CDR3 DNA: TGTGCCAGTAGTCCCCAGCAAGACAGGGCTTACAATGAGCAGTTCTTC. Translating it yields CASSPQQDRAYNEQFF.

The J gene is TRBJ1-1, the V gene TRBV12-3 or TRBV12-4; D gene ambiguous. The CDR3 loop spans 13 amino acids. The V gene lost 6 bases and the J gene lost 2 bases, with 10 bases spanning the gap. CDR3 residues: CASSPRFNTEAFF. DNA of the CDR3: TGTGCCAGCAGCCCTCGGTTTAACACTGAAGCTTTCTTT.

CDR3 loop: CASSTGRSGYTF. The CDR3 nucleotides read TGTGCCAGCAGTACAGGGAGATCTGGCTACACCTTC. The chain has TRBV27 and TRBJ1-2; weak D call: TRBD1 (6 bases). Trimming took 5 bases from V and 7 from J, leaving 11 bases between them. This CDR3 is built from 12 residues. Germline CDR1 MNHEY, CDR2 SMNVEV (reference sequence).

This sequence joins TRBV28 and TRBJ2-7; D not resolved. Trimming left V 4 bases short and J 6 bases short, with 7 bases between. The germline gives CDR1 MDHEN, CDR2 SYDVKM. The CDR3 consists of 11 residues. CDR3 in DNA: TGTGCCAGCAGTTCCCCCGCCGAGCAGTACTTC. It specifies CASSSPAEQYF. Using reference TRBV28 and TRBJ2-7 for the parts outside the CDR3, the full variable domain is DVKVTQSSRYLVKRTGEKVFLECVQDMDHENMFWYRQDPGLGLRLIYFSYDVKMKEKGDIPEGYSVSREKKERFSLILESASTNQTSMYLCASSSPAEQYFGPGTRLTVT.

This chain joins TRBV6-1 and TRBJ2-1, with 9 bases lining up with TRBD2. Germline V CDR1 and CDR2: MNHNS, SASEGT. This CDR3 is 15 amino acids long. Trimming at V came to 1 base and at J to 3 bases, leaving 1 base not matched to a gene. Here the CDR3 reads CASSEELAGYNEQFF. DNA for the CDR3: TGTGCCAGCAGTGAAGAACTAGCGGGCTACAATGAGCAGTTCTTC.

This chain uses TRBV9 with TRBJ2-5, with D maybe TRBD2 (6 bases). Germline V gene lookup returns CDR1 SGDLS and CDR2 YYNGEE. Deletions cut 0 bases from V and 5 bases from J, with 20 bases between. The CDR3 is 17 residues long. DNA for the CDR3: TGTGCCAGCAGCGTAGCGTCAAATAGTCTGGGAGGCGAGACCCAGTACTTC. Protein sequence: CASSVASNSLGGETQYF.

The J gene is TRBJ2-7, the V gene TRBV5-1; TRBD1 matches at 8 bases. The V gene end was trimmed by 3 bases and the J gene end by 6 bases; junction bases not matched to a gene: 5. Germline V gene data show CDR1 as SGHRS and CDR2 as YFSETQ. CDR3 length equals 13 residues. The CDR3 region is CASSSDRVGEQYF. For the CDR3, the DNA is TGCGCCAGCAGCTCGGACAGGGTTGGCGAGCAGTACTTC. Full variable domain (outside the CDR3, taken from reference TRBV5-1 and TRBJ2-7): KAGVTQTPRYLIKTRGQQVTLSCSPISGHRSVSWYQQTPGQGLQFLFEYFSETQRNKGNFPGRFSGRQFSNSRSEMNVSTLELGDSALYLCASSSDRVGEQYFGPGTRLTVT.

The chain is built from TRBV14 and TRBJ1-4; weak D call: TRBD1 (5 bases). Germline values: CDR1 SGHDN, CDR2 FVKESK. V was clipped by 2 bases and J by 4 bases, with 14 bases between them. This CDR3 is built from 16 residues. CDR3 DNA sequence: TGTGCCAGCAGCCAACAGGGCAACAGTTATAATGAAAAACTGTTTTTT. This encodes CASSQQGNSYNEKLFF.

The chain recombines TRBV29-1 with TRBJ1-2, with D perhaps matching TRBD1 (6 bases). The germline V and J ends were trimmed by 3 bases and 2 bases, with 10 bases remaining between them. Germline assignment: CDR1 SQVTM and CDR2 ANQGSEA. The CDR3 is 13 amino acids. The CDR3 loop reads CSVDGQGNYGYTF. The CDR3 nucleotides read TGCAGCGTTGACGGCCAGGGGAACTATGGCTACACCTTC.

The chain employs TRBV4-3 and TRBJ2-7; D possibly corresponds to TRBD1 (7 bases). The CDR3 is 14 amino acids. The germline gives CDR1 LGHNA, CDR2 YSLEER. Trimming stripped 0 bases from V and 3 bases from J, with 9 bases between. The DNA for the CDR3 is TGCGCCAGCAGCCAAGAGCGGGACAGCTACGAGCAGTACTTC. Its protein product is CASSQERDSYEQYF.

This clone was detected only a few times. The chain has TRBV12-3 or TRBV12-4 and TRBJ2-1; D not certain. Trimming cost V 8 bases and J 6 bases, with 14 bases left between them. The CDR3 is 13 amino acids. CDR3 in DNA: TGTGCCAGCGGGCCCCGTTTACCCAATGAGCAGTTCTTC. It translates to CASGPRLPNEQFF.

The chain joins TRBV5-6 to TRBJ1-2, with D uncertain. The CDR3 runs 15 residues. In germline, CDR1 is SGHDT, CDR2 YYEEEE. V was pared by 3 bases and J by 9 bases, with 21 bases between. CDR3 coding DNA: TGTGCCAGCAGCTCTTATGCCAATGTCAAGTTCCGCTACACCTTC. It codes for CASSSYANVKFRYTF.

This chain connects TRBV11-1 to TRBJ2-7, with a possible D match to TRBD1 (5 bases). The CDR3 runs 16 residues. The germline V gene has CDR1 SGHAT and CDR2 FQDESV (reference sequence). The V end lost 2 bases, the J end lost 7 bases, and 21 bases lay between the germline ends. CDR3 region: CASSLSPPPGFGEQYF. The CDR3 DNA follows: TGTGCCAGCAGCTTATCCCCTCCCCCAGGGTTTGGGGAGCAGTACTTC.

The rearrangement uses TRBV11-2 and TRBJ2-3; D might be TRBD1 or TRBD2, each matching 5 bases. Per germline, CDR1 SGHAT and CDR2 FQNNGV. The CDR3 has 15 residues. Between the trimmed V and J ends, which lost 4 bases and 4 bases, there was a span of 15 bases. The CDR3 is CASSSGLRDPDTQYF. In nucleotides, the CDR3 is TGTGCCAGCAGCTCGGGCTTAAGGGACCCAGATACGCAGTATTTT.

The rearrangement joins TRBV5-1 to TRBJ1-3; 8 bases agree with TRBD1. This CDR3 region has 15 residues. Germline CDR1 and CDR2: SGHRS and YFSETQ. Trimming at V came to 2 bases and at J to 0 bases, leaving 1 base not matched to a gene. In nucleotides, the CDR3 is TGCGCCAGCAGCTTCGGACAGGGCTCTGGAAACACCATATATTTT. Translated, it gives CASSFGQGSGNTIYF.